The 29 T cell receptor beta chains in this list originate from one sample, sequenced in a study of blood T cell repertoires in COVID-19. Produced via immunoSEQ multiplex PCR; TCRdb's table is partial and in-frame only. The sample holds roughly 260,000 clones; 75% to 95% are singletons and the top ten take less than 2.5%. Sequenced sample: PBMCs or T cells enriched from blood (not recorded which). Receptors originate from a woman aged 18 to 35 who had recovered from COVID-19.

The chain is built from TRBV19 and TRBJ1-2; D gene uncertain. The V gene lost 5 bases and the J gene lost 7 bases, with 14 bases spanning the gap. In germline, CDR1 is LNHDA, CDR2 SQIVND (reference sequence). CDR3 length: 13 amino acids. This chain's CDR3 is CASSSMGIGGYTF. The CDR3, as DNA: TGTGCCAGTAGTTCGATGGGCATAGGTGGCTACACCTTC.

This sequence joins TRBV7-2 and TRBJ1-2; D is ambiguous. Germline lookup yields CDR1 SGHTA and CDR2 FQGNSA. The V end was cut by 1 base, the J end by 12 bases, with 18 bases between. The CDR3 has 14 amino acids. CDR3 DNA sequence: TGTGCCAGCAGCTTAGATTTGGGTCTAGCCCTCAACACCTTC. It is translated as CASSLDLGLALNTF.

The CDR3 loop is CASSLALGREDDQPQHF. CDR3 nucleotides: TGTGCCAGCAGCTTAGCGCTGGGTAGGGAGGACGATCAGCCCCAGCATTTT. The V call is TRBV7-9, the J call TRBJ1-5; D gene unclear. Trimming left V 0 bases short and J 5 bases short, with 17 bases between. CDR3 length: 17 residues. Germline V gives CDR1 SEHNR, CDR2 FQNEAQ (reference sequence).

The CDR3 region has the DNA TGTGCCAGCAGGCGGGACAGGGGCCAAGGTAGTGGCTACACCTTC. Residues: CASRRDRGQGSGYTF. The chain joins TRBV6-5 to TRBJ1-2, with TRBD1 matching 10 bases. The V and J ends lost 6 bases and 7 bases, in that order; junction bases with no gene match: 11. The CDR3 length is 15 residues. Germline V lookup: CDR1 MNHEY, CDR2 SVGAGI.

V usage is TRBV18 and J usage is TRBJ1-1, with 7 nucleotides matching TRBD1. With 5 bases clipped from V and 0 bases from J, the junction kept 3 bases outside the gene matches. Germline assignment: CDR1 KGHSH and CDR2 LQKENI. The CDR3 is 14 residues long. DNA of the CDR3: TGTGCCAGCTCAGTAGGACAGGTGAACACTGAAGCTTTCTTT. Translation gives CASSVGQVNTEAFF. Filled out from reference TRBV18 and TRBJ1-1, the complete variable domain reads NAGVMQNPRHLVRRRGQEARLRCSPMKGHSHVYWYRQLPEEGLKFMVYLQKENIIDESGMPKERFSAEFPKEGPSILRIQQVVRGDSAAYFCASSVGQVNTEAFFGQGTRLTVV.

CDR3 DNA: TGTGCCAGCAGCCCGGGAGGAGGGGCGGGGGAGACCCAGTACTTC. This codes for CASSPGGGAGETQYF. The chain carries TRBV27 and TRBJ2-5; 7 positions match TRBD2. The CDR3 loop spans 15 amino acids. The trim removed 6 bases at V and 5 bases at J, leaving 12 bases unmatched. Germline loops: CDR1 MNHEY, CDR2 SMNVEV (reference sequence).

The V gene is TRBV2, the J gene TRBJ1-5, with 8 bases fitting TRBD1. Germline trimming cut 6 bases from V and 0 bases from J; bases unmatched to any gene: 7. Germline CDR1 and CDR2: SNHLY and FYNNEI. The CDR3 totals 16 residues. CDR3 residues: CASRAGTGYSNQPQHF. The CDR3 DNA sequence: TGTGCCAGCAGGGCCGGGACAGGTTATAGCAATCAGCCCCAGCATTTT.

The chain uses TRBV19 and TRBJ2-7; D is unclear. CDR3 length equals 13 residues. The germline gives CDR1 LNHDA, CDR2 SQIVND (reference sequence). The V and J ends lost 1 base and 5 bases respectively, with 9 bases between them. CDR3 region: CASSIGRWDEQYF. The CDR3 bases are TGTGCCAGTAGTATAGGGCGGTGGGACGAGCAGTACTTC.

The rearrangement uses TRBV5-6 and TRBJ2-3, with 10 bases identical to TRBD1. This CDR3 contains 15 residues. Trimming removed 4 bases from V and 6 bases from J; junction bases left unmatched: 8. Germline CDR1 and CDR2: SGHDT and YYEEEE. The CDR3: CASSVGQGIMDTQYF. CDR3 sequence (DNA): TGTGCCAGCAGCGTGGGACAGGGGATCATGGATACGCAGTATTTT.

The J gene is TRBJ2-6, the V gene TRBV19; 8 nucleotides line up with TRBD1. The CDR3 runs to 13 residues. The V segment lost 10 bases and the J segment 8 bases; nucleotides outside the gene matches: 7. In germline, CDR1 is LNHDA, CDR2 SQIVND (reference sequence). The CDR3, as DNA: TGTGCCACCGGTCAGGGGGCGTCCAACGTCCTGACTTTC. It is translated as CATGQGASNVLTF.

The chain carries TRBV5-1 and TRBJ2-7; D remains ambiguous. V lost 0 bases and J 1 base, leaving 8 bases between the germline ends. The germline gives CDR1 SGHRS, CDR2 YFSETQ. The CDR3 totals 14 residues. The CDR3 DNA sequence: TGCGCCAGCAGCTTGGACGAGCTATCCTACGAGCAGTACTTC. Its protein product is CASSLDELSYEQYF.

This chain connects TRBV28 to TRBJ2-7; D possibly corresponds to TRBD2 (6 bases). CDR3 length: 17 residues. The germline V gene encodes CDR1 MDHEN and CDR2 SYDVKM. V was trimmed by 2 bases and J by 6 bases, leaving 23 bases between them. CDR3: CASSLGPRTAPGVEQYF. CDR3 sequence (DNA): TGTGCCAGCAGTTTAGGGCCCAGAACAGCCCCGGGGGTCGAGCAGTACTTC.

The chain has TRBV2 and TRBJ2-3; 7 nucleotides align to TRBD2. The CDR3 is made up of 13 amino acids. J was trimmed by 8 bases and V by 8 bases; bases with no gene match: 10. Germline V gene lookup returns CDR1 SNHLY and CDR2 FYNNEI. The CDR3 reads CASHKDGGGTQYF. The CDR3 nucleotides read TGTGCCAGCCATAAGGACGGCGGGGGTACGCAGTATTTT.

V gene TRBV6-1 combines with J gene TRBJ1-4, with D hard to call. Germline values: CDR1 MNHNS, CDR2 SASEGT. Trimming stripped 2 bases from V and 7 bases from J, with 17 bases between. The CDR3 totals 16 residues. The CDR3 nucleotides are TGTGCCAGCAGTGAAAGGGAGGCCGCCCGGGGTGAAAAACTGTTTTTT. Protein product: CASSEREAARGEKLFF.

The V call is TRBV2, the J call TRBJ2-1, with D perhaps TRBD2 (7 bases). V lost 7 bases and J 6 bases, leaving 19 bases between the germline ends. The length of the CDR3 is 15 residues. CDR1 and CDR2 (germline): SNHLY, FYNNEI. CDR3 DNA sequence: TGTGCCAGCACTTTGGGGGGGCTCTTTTTCAATGAGCAGTTCTTC. It translates to CASTLGGLFFNEQFF.

The chain recombines TRBV7-3 with TRBJ2-1; D is unresolved. Deletions cut 5 bases from V and 5 bases from J, with 16 bases between. The germline CDR1 and CDR2 sequences are SGHTA and FQGTGA. The CDR3 extends over 15 amino acids. The CDR3 DNA follows: TGTGCCAGCAGCCTTGCCGCCGGTATACACAATGAGCAGTTCTTC. It codes for CASSLAAGIHNEQFF.

The chain carries TRBV5-1 and TRBJ1-1; D unresolved. CDR1 and CDR2 (germline): SGHRS, YFSETQ. Trimming removed 0 bases from V and 1 base from J, with 10 bases in between. This CDR3 has 15 residues. Here the CDR3 DNA reads TGCGCCAGCAGCTTGGCACCGGGGAGGAACACTGAAGCTTTCTTT. It encodes CASSLAPGRNTEAFF.

The chain has TRBV11-2 and TRBJ1-6; D might be TRBD1 (5 bases). Germline V CDR1 and CDR2: SGHAT, FQNNGV. V was trimmed by 6 bases and J by 13 bases, leaving 22 bases between them. The CDR3 spans 15 residues. The CDR3 loop is CASSSTTGRVPPLHF. The CDR3 DNA is TGTGCCAGCAGTAGCACCACAGGCCGGGTGCCTCCCCTCCACTTT.

This clone has just a few counts. V and J are TRBV9 and TRBJ1-6; D is undetermined. This CDR3 spans 13 amino acids. Germline V gene data show CDR1 as SGDLS and CDR2 as YYNGEE. The V end lost 2 bases, the J end lost 10 bases, and 10 bases lay between the germline ends. CDR3 region: CASSVGEKSPLHF. The CDR3 DNA reads as TGTGCCAGCAGCGTTGGGGAGAAGTCACCCCTCCACTTT.

This rearrangement joins TRBV7-9 to TRBJ2-5; TRBD2 aligns across 10 bases. Germline lookup yields CDR1 SEHNR and CDR2 FQNEAQ (reference sequence). The CDR3 consists of 14 residues. V shed 1 base, J shed 4 bases, and the junction held 0 bases outside the gene matches. The CDR3 DNA reads TGTGCCAGCAGCTTAGGACTAGCGGGAGAGACCCAGTACTTC. The encoded protein is CASSLGLAGETQYF.

This chain connects TRBV29-1 to TRBJ2-4, with TRBD2 matching 7 bases. Trimming cost V 4 bases and J 2 bases; bases outside gene matches: 5. The CDR3 runs to 14 residues. CDR1 and CDR2 (germline): SQVTM, ANQGSEA. The CDR3 protein is CSVVAGDPKNIQYF. CDR3 in DNA: TGCAGCGTTGTGGCGGGGGACCCCAAAAACATTCAGTACTTC. The full variable domain, with the rest looked up from reference TRBV29-1 and TRBJ2-4, is SAVISQKPSRDICQRGTSLTIQCQVDSQVTMMFWYRQQPGQSLTLIATANQGSEATYESGFVIDKFPISRPNLTFSTLTVSNMSPEDSSIYLCSVVAGDPKNIQYFGAGTRLSVL.

The rearrangement joins TRBV18 to TRBJ1-4; D perhaps matches TRBD1 (5 bases). The CDR3 sequence is 15 residues long. The V end was cut by 6 bases, the J end by 0 bases, with 11 bases between. Germline CDR1 is KGHSH and CDR2 is LQKENI. The CDR3 region is CASSPRDATNEKLFF. The CDR3 DNA sequence: TGTGCCAGCTCCCCCAGGGATGCAACTAATGAAAAACTGTTTTTT.

This clone was recorded once. This chain links TRBV15 with TRBJ1-2; 7 bases match TRBD1. The CDR3 extends over 15 amino acids. V shed 2 bases and J 9 bases; nucleotides not matched to a gene: 12. Germline CDR1 is LNHNV and CDR2 is YYDKDF (reference sequence). The CDR3 loop is CATSRRRQGGMSYTF. CDR3 nucleotide sequence: TGTGCCACCAGCAGACGTAGACAGGGAGGTATGAGCTACACCTTC.

The gene calls are TRBV2 and TRBJ1-4; 7 bases fit TRBD1. The CDR3 has 15 residues. Germline V gene data show CDR1 as SNHLY and CDR2 as FYNNEI. The junction had 12 bases not matched to a gene; V was cut back by 7 bases and J by 7 bases. CDR3 sequence: CASNMAPRQGEKLFF. The DNA of the CDR3 is TGTGCCAGCAACATGGCACCCCGACAGGGTGAAAAACTGTTTTTT.

CDR3 coding DNA: TGTGCCAGTAGTATAAGACAGGGGGCTACCTACGAGCAGTACTTC. As protein: CASSIRQGATYEQYF. The chain is built from TRBV19 and TRBJ2-7; 10 nucleotides align to TRBD1. V gave up 2 bases and J gave up 2 bases; unmatched junction bases: 3. This CDR3 contains 15 residues. CDR1 is LNHDA, CDR2 SQIVND, per germline (reference sequence).

The rearrangement uses TRBV3-1 (or the pseudogene TRBV3-2) and TRBJ2-4, with 11 bases aligning to TRBD1. J was trimmed by 6 bases and V by 4 bases; bases with no gene match: 2. CDR1 LGHDT and CDR2 YNNKEL come from the germline V gene (reference sequence). The length of the CDR3 is 14 residues. This CDR3 is CASSPGTGGNIQYF. CDR3 in DNA: TGTGCCAGCAGCCCCGGGACAGGGGGAAACATTCAGTACTTC.

The genes are TRBV18 and TRBJ2-1; D may be TRBD1 (6 bases). V was trimmed by 3 bases and J by 12 bases, leaving 24 bases between them. From germline, CDR1 is KGHSH and CDR2 LQKENI. The CDR3 covers 16 residues. The CDR3 here is CASSPIDRYATTTQFF. CDR3 DNA: TGTGCCAGCTCACCGATAGACAGGTACGCCACTACCACGCAGTTCTTC.

The chain recombines TRBV7-9 with TRBJ1-5; D call uncertain. The CDR3 spans 14 residues. The germline gives CDR1 SEHNR, CDR2 FQNEAQ (reference sequence). Trimming shortened V by 0 bases and J by 2 bases, and 5 bases separated the two germline ends. CDR3: CASSLAEGNQPQHF. DNA of the CDR3: TGTGCCAGCAGCTTAGCGGAGGGCAATCAGCCCCAGCATTTT.

The chain recombines TRBV18 with TRBJ2-3, with D unresolved. With 3 bases removed from V and 4 bases from J, the gap between germline ends came to 11 bases. The CDR3 is 14 amino acids. Germline V CDR1 and CDR2: KGHSH, LQKENI. Here the CDR3 reads CASSPPESSDTQYF. CDR3 bases: TGTGCCAGCTCACCCCCCGAGTCGTCAGATACGCAGTATTTT.